This T cell receptor (beta chain) was observed in a study of shared clonotypes between healthy human individuals. Study-wide findings and caveats: Non-shared clonotypes showed lower generation probabilities than clonotypes common to all four donors.

At deep level, the assay was performed. Some clones are missing from TCRdb's copy, which holds only in-frame ones; the method was immunoSEQ multiplex PCR. The sample lists over a million clones; approximately 97% were seen once. The CDR3 runs to 16 residues. Germline CDR1 is SGDLS and CDR2 is YYNGEE. The V and J ends lost 0 bases and 9 bases respectively, with 18 bases between them. To note about this clone: Its specificity is unknown.

Investigators divided CD4+ cells into CD45RA+ naive and CD45RA-negative memory subsets. J is TRBJ2-2 and V is TRBV9; D is perhaps TRBD1 or TRBD2 (5 bases each). This TCR was sampled from a man aged 25 to 40 in good health. The sequenced material came from naive CD4+ T cells sorted from blood. Subset given: CD45RA+ positively selected. The chain's CDR3 is CASSVGAGTSRRELFF. The DNA for the CDR3 is TGTGCCAGCAGCGTAGGGGCCGGGACCTCCCGGAGGGAGCTGTTTTTT.